The 32 T cell receptor beta chains below all came from one sample that was sequenced in a study of blood T cell repertoires in COVID-19. Assay: immunoSEQ multiplex PCR; the TCRdb copy retains only in-frame clones and omits some. The data contain 150,000 to 200,000 clones, 80% to 95% of them singletons. The sample taken for sequencing was peripheral blood. The receptors stem from a woman in her fifties or sixties with COVID-19, enrolled during active disease.

The genes are TRBV7-9 and TRBJ1-4; D is ambiguous. The V end was cut by 2 bases, the J end by 8 bases, with 21 bases between. Germline lookup yields CDR1 SEHNR and CDR2 FQNEAQ (reference sequence). The CDR3 sequence is 17 residues long. CDR3 residues: CASSLIGKSGIFEKLFF. CDR3 DNA: TGTGCCAGCAGCTTAATAGGTAAGTCGGGGATTTTCGAAAAACTGTTTTTT. Supplemented by reference TRBV7-9 and TRBJ1-4, the full variable domain reads DTGVSQNPRHKITKRGQNVTFRCDPISEHNRLYWYRQTLGQGPEFLTYFQNEAQLEKSRLLSDRFSAERPKGSFSTLEIQRTEQGDSAMYLCASSLIGKSGIFEKLFFGSGTQLSVL.

The chain employs TRBV3-1 (or the pseudogene TRBV3-2) and TRBJ1-2, with 7 bases that match TRBD1. The junction had 13 bases not matched to a gene; V was cut back by 5 bases and J by 4 bases. The CDR3 is 16 residues long. Germline V gene data show CDR1 as LGHDT and CDR2 as YNNKEL (reference sequence). The CDR3 DNA reads as TGTGCCAGCAGCACAGTCCCGGGACAGAGTAGCTATGGCTACACCTTC. It translates to CASSTVPGQSSYGYTF.

This CDR3 reads CASSPGTVQPQHF. In DNA form, the CDR3 reads TGTGCCAGTAGTCCGGGGACAGTGCAGCCCCAGCATTTT. The V gene is TRBV19, the J gene TRBJ1-5; 7 nucleotides agree with TRBD1. V dropped 5 bases and J dropped 7; count of bases not matched to a gene: 5. Germline V gene sequence: CDR1 LNHDA, CDR2 SQIVND (reference sequence). This CDR3 comprises 13 residues.

The genes are TRBV4-1 and TRBJ1-4; 7 bases map to TRBD1. Per the germline V gene, CDR1 is MGHRA and CDR2 is YSYEKL. V shed 10 bases, J shed 8 bases, and the junction held 13 bases outside the gene matches. There are 14 residues in the CDR3. As DNA, the CDR3 is TGCGCCACCCAGCCAGGGGTAGGGGGCGAAAAACTGTTTTTT. This codes for CATQPGVGGEKLFF.

In DNA form, the CDR3 reads TGTGCCAGCAGCCTCAGAGGATTCACAGATACGCAGTATTTT. Protein: CASSLRGFTDTQYF. This chain links TRBV6-5 with TRBJ2-3; D remains ambiguous. Germline-derived CDR1 and CDR2 are MNHEY and SVGAGI. Trimming cost V 6 bases and J 2 bases, with 12 bases left between them. This CDR3 region has 14 residues.

J is TRBJ1-6 and V is TRBV4-1; TRBD1 is a possible D gene (6 bases). V gave up 4 bases and J gave up 4 bases, with 11 bases separating them. Germline CDR1 reads MGHRA; CDR2 reads YSYEKL. The CDR3 length is 15 residues. The CDR3, as DNA: TGCGCCAGCAGCCTATACAGGGATTATAATTCACCCCTCCACTTT. Translation: CASSLYRDYNSPLHF.

The chain joins TRBV10-3 to TRBJ1-5; no clear D gene. Germline CDR1 ENHRY, CDR2 SYGVKD. This CDR3 is 14 amino acids long. V lost 10 bases, J lost 3 bases, and 16 bases lay in between. The CDR3 DNA follows: TGTGCCACCTCGGTTGGCGGAGCCAATCAGCCCCAGCATTTT. It codes for CATSVGGANQPQHF.

The gene calls are TRBV19 and TRBJ1-2, with D perhaps TRBD1 (6 bases). Germline CDR1 LNHDA, CDR2 SQIVND (reference sequence). V was clipped by 0 bases and J by 4 bases, with 12 bases between them. The CDR3 totals 15 residues. The CDR3: CASSIEGRGSYGYTF. The CDR3 region has the DNA TGTGCCAGTAGTATAGAAGGCAGGGGCTCCTATGGCTACACCTTC.

The gene calls are TRBV7-2 and TRBJ2-1; D may be TRBD2 (6 bases). The V end was cut by 0 bases, the J end by 7 bases, with 13 bases between. CDR3 length: 15 amino acids. CDR1 is SGHTA, CDR2 FQGNSA, per germline. The CDR3 DNA reads TGTGCCAGCAGCTTAGCGCTTACTGGAGGGAATGAGCAGTTCTTC. Its translation is CASSLALTGGNEQFF.

The chain employs TRBV4-1 and TRBJ2-7, with D possibly being TRBD2 (5 bases). Per the germline V gene, CDR1 is MGHRA and CDR2 is YSYEKL. V was shortened by 0 bases and J by 7 bases, with 16 bases between the two germline ends. The CDR3 contains 15 residues. The CDR3 sequence: CASSQDLTGWREQYF. The CDR3 nucleotides read TGCGCCAGCAGCCAAGATCTAACTGGGTGGAGGGAGCAGTACTTC.

V usage is TRBV6-2 or TRBV6-3 and J usage is TRBJ2-5; D is ambiguous. The germline V and J ends were trimmed by 6 bases and 2 bases, with 4 bases remaining between them. CDR1 and CDR2 (germline): MNHEY, SVGEGT. This CDR3 is built from 11 residues. CDR3 in DNA: TGTGCCAGCAGCGAGCAAGAGACCCAGTACTTC. Translating gives CASSEQETQYF.

The chain recombines TRBV30 with TRBJ1-6; possibly TRBD1 for D (5 bases). The CDR3 runs to 14 residues. V shed 2 bases and J shed 5 bases, with 10 bases lying between them. Germline V gives CDR1 GTSNPN, CDR2 SVGIG (reference sequence). Here the CDR3 DNA reads TGTGCCTGGAGTCTGACAGAGAATAATTCACCCCTCCACTTT. It translates to CAWSLTENNSPLHF.

This chain uses TRBV18 with TRBJ1-2, with TRBD1 matching 12 bases. CDR1 KGHSH and CDR2 LQKENI come from the germline V gene. V gave up 5 bases and J gave up 7 bases; unmatched junction bases: 11. This CDR3 region has 16 residues. CDR3: CASSGTGTGGILGYTF. DNA for the CDR3: TGTGCCAGCTCAGGAACCGGGACAGGGGGCATTCTTGGCTACACCTTC.

V is TRBV11-2 and J is TRBJ2-1; 10 bases line up with TRBD1. Per the germline V gene, CDR1 is SGHAT and CDR2 is FQNNGV. The CDR3 is made up of 12 amino acids. J lost 10 bases, V lost 5 bases, and 2 bases had no gene match. The CDR3 nucleotides read TGTGCCAGCAGCAGGGACAGGGGCGAGCAGTTCTTC. Amino acid sequence: CASSRDRGEQFF.

The CDR3 region is CASSLDPPGKAFF. DNA of the CDR3: TGTGCCAGCAGCTTAGATCCTCCGGGGAAAGCTTTCTTT. The chain has TRBV11-2 and TRBJ1-1; no reliable D call. CDR1 is SGHAT, CDR2 FQNNGV, per germline. The CDR3 contains 13 residues. V was clipped by 0 bases and J by 9 bases, with 11 bases between them.

The chain joins TRBV10-2 to TRBJ2-1; TRBD2 matches 9 bases. V was clipped by 0 bases and J by 5 bases; unmatched bases: 8. The CDR3 spans 17 residues. The germline V gene encodes CDR1 WSHSY and CDR2 SAAADI. The CDR3 DNA reads as TGCGCCAGCAGTGAGTCGGGGGCGGGGGGGCCAAACAATGAGCAGTTCTTC. This codes for CASSESGAGGPNNEQFF.

This sequence joins TRBV3-1 (or the pseudogene TRBV3-2) and TRBJ1-2, with D maybe TRBD1 (6 bases). The V end was cut by 1 base, the J end by 2 bases, with 17 bases between. The CDR3 has 17 amino acids. Germline V lookup: CDR1 LGHDT, CDR2 YNNKEL (reference sequence). The CDR3 here is CASSQVFGGARNYGYTF. CDR3 sequence (DNA): TGTGCCAGCAGCCAAGTCTTTGGGGGGGCGCGGAACTATGGCTACACCTTC.

This clone was detected only a few times. V and J are TRBV6-5 and TRBJ1-3, with no clear D. Trimming cost V 0 bases and J 4 bases, with 4 bases left between them. The germline CDR1 and CDR2 sequences are MNHEY and SVGAGI. The CDR3 covers 13 residues. In nucleotides, the CDR3 is TGTGCCAGCAGTTACTCGAGAGGAAACACCATATATTTT. Residues: CASSYSRGNTIYF.

V usage is TRBV4-2 and J usage is TRBJ2-1; D remains ambiguous. The germline V gene encodes CDR1 LGHNA and CDR2 YNFKEQ. The V and J ends lost 0 bases and 1 base respectively, with 7 bases between them. The CDR3 loop spans 15 amino acids. The chain's CDR3 is CASSQDLVSYNEQFF. The CDR3 DNA sequence: TGTGCCAGCAGCCAAGATCTTGTTTCCTACAATGAGCAGTTCTTC.

CDR3 protein: CASSHSQGDNSPLHF. The DNA for the CDR3 is TGTGCCAGCAGTCACAGCCAGGGCGATAATTCACCCCTCCACTTT. This chain connects TRBV6-6 to TRBJ1-6; D might be TRBD1 (5 bases). In germline, CDR1 is MNHNY, CDR2 SVGAGI (reference sequence). The CDR3 has 15 amino acids. Trimming removed 5 bases at V and 5 bases at J, with 13 bases between.

The chain is built from TRBV5-1 and TRBJ1-3; D is possibly TRBD1 (6 bases). CDR3 size: 15 residues. The V end lost 1 base, the J end lost 0 bases, and 8 bases lay between the germline ends. The germline V gene has CDR1 SGHRS and CDR2 YFSETQ. CDR3 loop: CASSLTGYSGNTIYF. For the CDR3, the DNA is TGCGCCAGCAGCTTGACAGGGTACTCTGGAAACACCATATATTTT.

This clone has a single count. The genes are TRBV10-3 and TRBJ1-3; D might be TRBD1 (6 bases). Germline CDR1 and CDR2: ENHRY and SYGVKD. Trimming removed 6 bases at V and 2 bases at J, with 11 bases between. CDR3 length: 14 amino acids. The CDR3 DNA reads as TGTGCCATCAGCCCAACAGGGACTGGAAACACCATATATTTT. This gives the protein CAISPTGTGNTIYF.

V and J are TRBV5-1 and TRBJ1-2; no reliable D call. The germline V gene encodes CDR1 SGHRS and CDR2 YFSETQ. CDR3 size: 11 residues. V shed 3 bases and J shed 2 bases, with 2 bases lying between them. The CDR3 sequence is CASSSNYGYTF. The CDR3 nucleotides are TGCGCCAGCAGCTCAAACTATGGCTACACCTTC.

This chain joins TRBV2 and TRBJ1-2; TRBD1 agrees at 9 bases. Germline values: CDR1 SNHLY, CDR2 FYNNEI. The CDR3 extends over 14 amino acids. V dropped 6 bases and J dropped 7; count of bases not matched to a gene: 9. CDR3: CASRERTGVGGYTF. The CDR3 bases are TGTGCCAGCAGGGAACGGACAGGGGTGGGTGGCTACACCTTC.

This clone was counted a single time. The chain joins TRBV30 to TRBJ2-3; perhaps TRBD1 as D (6 bases). The CDR3 contains 13 residues. Trimming removed 2 bases from V and 0 bases from J, with 6 bases in between. CDR1 is GTSNPN and CDR2 is SVGIG in the germline V gene (reference sequence). In DNA, the CDR3 is TGTGCCTGGAGTCAGGGGAGCACAGATACGCAGTATTTT. This codes for CAWSQGSTDTQYF.

The V and J genes are TRBV12-5 and TRBJ1-5, with 7 bases matching TRBD1. The germline V gene encodes CDR1 LGHNT and CDR2 FRNRAP. CDR3 length: 21 residues. J gave up 4 bases and V 3 bases, and 24 bases lay outside the gene matches. CDR3 DNA sequence: TGTGCTAGTGGTTTTTGGGGTACGGCCGCTGTCGCGGGACAGCTAAATCAGCCCCAGCATTTT. Translated: CASGFWGTAAVAGQLNQPQHF.

V gene TRBV7-6 combines with J gene TRBJ2-1, with TRBD2 matching 8 bases. Per the germline V gene, CDR1 is SGHVS and CDR2 is FNYEAQ. CDR3 length: 15 residues. V lost 0 bases to trimming and J lost 10 bases; unmatched junction nucleotides: 8. The CDR3 loop reads CASSLATGGPREQFF. DNA of the CDR3: TGTGCCAGCAGCTTAGCGACGGGGGGGCCCAGGGAGCAGTTCTTC.

The rearrangement links TRBV6-6 to TRBJ1-1, with D perhaps TRBD1 (5 bases). Germline V lookup: CDR1 MNHNY, CDR2 SVGAGI (reference sequence). This CDR3 contains 13 residues. Trimming shortened V by 5 bases and J by 1 base, and 8 bases separated the two germline ends. The CDR3 here is CASSRDRNTEAFF. The CDR3 bases are TGTGCCAGCAGTCGCGACAGGAACACTGAAGCTTTCTTT.

V gene TRBV2 combines with J gene TRBJ2-5, with a possible D match to TRBD1 (5 bases). CDR3 length: 14 amino acids. Deletions cut 2 bases from V and 5 bases from J, with 12 bases between. Germline CDR1 is SNHLY and CDR2 is FYNNEI. As DNA, the CDR3 is TGTGCCAGCAGTGAAAGGGGTTTAACGGAGACCCAGTACTTC. Translating gives CASSERGLTETQYF.

The chain has TRBV7-2 and TRBJ1-2, with D uncertain. The ends were cut back, 2 bases at V and 5 bases at J, with 15 bases in the middle. CDR1 and CDR2 from the germline V gene are SGHTA and FQGNSA. The CDR3 is made up of 15 amino acids. The CDR3 DNA is TGTGCCAGCAGCTTATCGCTGGGTAACGGGTATGGCTACACCTTC. Protein product: CASSLSLGNGYGYTF.

J is TRBJ2-1 and V is TRBV9, with 11 bases identical to TRBD2. CDR3 length: 15 amino acids. Germline assignment: CDR1 SGDLS and CDR2 YYNGEE. Unmatched junction bases numbered 10, after V lost 4 bases and J lost 10 bases. CDR3 bases: TGTGCCAGCAGCCCGGGACTAGCGGCCTACGGGGAGCAGTTCTTC. This encodes CASSPGLAAYGEQFF.

The CDR3 DNA follows: TGTGCCATCAGTGGAGGCGATTTGAGGGTGACTGAAGCTTTCTTT. Its translation: CAISGGDLRVTEAFF. This rearrangement joins TRBV10-3 to TRBJ1-1, with D unclear. The germline gives CDR1 ENHRY, CDR2 SYGVKD. V was pared by 4 bases and J by 5 bases, with 17 bases between. This CDR3 has 15 amino acids.